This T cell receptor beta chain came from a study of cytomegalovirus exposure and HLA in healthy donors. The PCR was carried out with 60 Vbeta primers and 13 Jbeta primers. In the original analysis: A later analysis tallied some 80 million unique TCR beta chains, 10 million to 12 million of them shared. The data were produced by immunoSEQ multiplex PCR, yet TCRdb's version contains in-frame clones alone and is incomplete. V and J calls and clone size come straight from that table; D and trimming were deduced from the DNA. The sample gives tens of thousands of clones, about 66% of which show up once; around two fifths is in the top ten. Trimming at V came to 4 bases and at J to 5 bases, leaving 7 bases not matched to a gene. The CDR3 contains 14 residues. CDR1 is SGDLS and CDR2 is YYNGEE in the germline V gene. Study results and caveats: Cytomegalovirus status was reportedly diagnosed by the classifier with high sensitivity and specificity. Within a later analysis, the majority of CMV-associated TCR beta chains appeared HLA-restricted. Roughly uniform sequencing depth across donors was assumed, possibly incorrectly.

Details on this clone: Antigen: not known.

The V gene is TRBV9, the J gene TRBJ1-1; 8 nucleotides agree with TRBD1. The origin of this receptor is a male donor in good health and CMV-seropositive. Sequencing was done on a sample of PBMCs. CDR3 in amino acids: CASSPSGGYTEAFF. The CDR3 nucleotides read TGTGCCAGCAGCCCATCAGGGGGCTATACTGAAGCTTTCTTT.